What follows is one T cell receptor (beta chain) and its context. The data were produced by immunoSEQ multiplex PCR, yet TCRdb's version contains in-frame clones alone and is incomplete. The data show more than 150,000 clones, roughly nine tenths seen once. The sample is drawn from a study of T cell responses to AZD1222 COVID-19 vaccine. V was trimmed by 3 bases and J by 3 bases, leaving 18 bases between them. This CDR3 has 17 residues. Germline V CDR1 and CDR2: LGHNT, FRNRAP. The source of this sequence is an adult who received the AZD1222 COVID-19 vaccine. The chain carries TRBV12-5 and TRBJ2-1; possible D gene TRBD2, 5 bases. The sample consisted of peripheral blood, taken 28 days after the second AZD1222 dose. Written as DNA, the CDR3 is TGTGCTAGTGGTTTTGCCGCAGAGGGAGAAATCTACAATGAGCAGTTCTTC. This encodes CASGFAAEGEIYNEQFF.